What follows are 12 T cell receptor beta chains derived from one specimen sequenced in a study of stem cell transplantation in POMP-related autoinflammatory disease. Sequenced by immunoSEQ multiplex PCR; TCRdb stores in-frame clones only, minus some. The top ten hold roughly 15% of the sample, which has roughly 1,200 clones, about 83% seen once. Sequenced material: CD8+ T cells from PBMCs. These receptor sequences come from a human donor in good health.

The chain joins TRBV7-9 to TRBJ2-7, with D tentatively TRBD1 (6 bases). Germline-derived CDR1 and CDR2 are SEHNR and FQNEAQ (reference sequence). This CDR3 comprises 13 residues. Trimming pared 2 bases from V and 5 bases from J, leaving 10 bases between. CDR3 in amino acids: CASSLRGIDEQYF. CDR3 in DNA: TGTGCCAGCAGCTTAAGGGGGATCGACGAGCAGTACTTC.

This sequence joins TRBV7-9 and TRBJ2-5, with a possible D match to TRBD1 (5 bases). V gave up 3 bases and J gave up 5 bases, with 16 bases separating them. Germline assignment: CDR1 SEHNR and CDR2 FQNEAQ (reference sequence). This CDR3 has 15 residues. CDR3: CASSLGPTGYETQYF. The CDR3 DNA sequence: TGTGCCAGCAGCTTGGGGCCAACGGGCTATGAGACCCAGTACTTC.

The rearrangement links TRBV9 to TRBJ2-6; 11 bases are shared with TRBD1. Trimming at V came to 2 bases and at J to 0 bases, leaving 13 bases not matched to a gene. The CDR3 contains 21 residues. In germline, CDR1 is SGDLS, CDR2 YYNGEE. The CDR3 is CASSVDGQGATSFSGANVLTF. The CDR3 DNA is TGTGCCAGCAGCGTGGACGGACAGGGGGCCACCAGTTTCTCTGGGGCCAACGTCCTGACTTTC.

The V gene is TRBV6-1, the J gene TRBJ2-7, with 11 bases fitting TRBD2. The CDR3 is 15 amino acids. Germline CDR1 MNHNS, CDR2 SASEGT. V dropped 3 bases and J dropped 7; count of bases not matched to a gene: 8. Here the CDR3 reads CASSETSGALLEQYF. In DNA, the CDR3 is TGTGCCAGCAGTGAGACTAGCGGGGCCCTTCTAGAGCAGTACTTC.

The V gene is TRBV4-3, the J gene TRBJ2-4; unclear D gene. The length of the CDR3 is 16 residues. The germline V gene encodes CDR1 LGHNA and CDR2 YSLEER. Trimming shortened V by 4 bases and J by 7 bases, and 20 bases separated the two germline ends. CDR3 protein: CASSPTFDPLGNIQYF. The DNA for the CDR3 is TGCGCCAGCAGCCCAACCTTCGACCCGCTGGGCAACATTCAGTACTTC.

The rearrangement uses TRBV9 and TRBJ2-6, with unresolved D. Germline V gene data show CDR1 as SGDLS and CDR2 as YYNGEE. This CDR3 spans 17 amino acids. Trimming took 7 bases from V and 5 from J, leaving 22 bases between them. This chain's CDR3 is CASWLSLKQSRANVLTF. CDR3 nucleotides: TGTGCCAGCTGGTTGAGTCTCAAACAAAGTCGGGCCAACGTCCTGACTTTC.

The chain combines TRBV11-2 with TRBJ1-4; D perhaps matches TRBD1 (6 bases). The CDR3 has 14 residues. Germline CDR1 reads SGHAT; CDR2 reads FQNNGV. The V gene lost 3 bases and the J gene lost 8 bases, with 13 bases spanning the gap. Here the CDR3 reads CASSLGRGEEKLFF. CDR3 DNA sequence: TGTGCCAGCAGCTTGGGCAGGGGCGAGGAAAAACTGTTTTTT.

The chain is built from TRBV19 and TRBJ2-2; TRBD1 aligns across 11 bases. The CDR3 length is 14 residues. In germline, CDR1 is LNHDA, CDR2 SQIVND (reference sequence). V lost 8 bases and J lost 3; bases outside the gene matches: 2. DNA for the CDR3: TGTGCCAGTCAGGGACAGGGGGACACCGGGGAGCTGTTTTTT. Encoded protein: CASQGQGDTGELFF.

The chain joins TRBV9 to TRBJ2-5; D gene ambiguous. V lost 7 bases and J 3 bases, leaving 4 bases between the germline ends. The CDR3 is 10 residues long. Germline V gene lookup returns CDR1 SGDLS and CDR2 YYNGEE. The chain's CDR3 is CASGEETQYF. The CDR3 DNA is TGTGCCAGCGGAGAAGAGACCCAGTACTTC.

The chain couples TRBV4-2 to TRBJ2-1; TRBD1 might be the D (6 bases). Looked up from germline, CDR1 is LGHNA and CDR2 is YNFKEQ. V lost 7 bases, J lost 8 bases, and 21 bases lay in between. The CDR3 consists of 15 residues. The CDR3: CASKTSFGGGYEQFF. The CDR3 DNA follows: TGTGCCAGCAAGACGAGTTTTGGGGGCGGGTATGAGCAGTTCTTC.

Comment on this clone: One base separates it from a far larger clone, so it is likely a read error. This rearrangement joins TRBV4-2 to TRBJ1-5, with D perhaps TRBD1 (6 bases). Germline V CDR1 and CDR2: LGHNA, YNFKEQ. Trimming took off 3 bases at V and 8 bases at J, with 14 bases between the two ends. The CDR3 sequence is 14 residues long. The CDR3 region is CASSHGRGIEPQHF. CDR3 DNA sequence: TGTGCCAGCAGCCACGGGAGGGGGATAGAGCCCCAGCATTTT.

The J gene is TRBJ2-3, the V gene TRBV11-3; TRBD2 might be the D (5 bases). V gave up 3 bases and J gave up 4 bases, with 5 bases separating them. The CDR3 totals 12 residues. CDR1 is SGHNT and CDR2 is YENEEA in the germline V gene. The CDR3 DNA is TGTGCCAGCAGCTTCGGGGCAGATACGCAGTATTTT. This sequence encodes CASSFGADTQYF.